The present T cell receptor (beta chain) was sequenced within a study of response to subunit inactivated influenza vaccine. From the RT-PCR reads, TCRdb called clonotypes with MiXCR, one entry per CDR3 protein. This sample carries a few hundred thousand distinct CDR3 sequences, around 9.9% of them seen once, and the ten largest clones take more than 10%. Per germline, CDR1 DFQATT and CDR2 SNEGSKA (reference sequence). Germline trimming cut 4 bases from V and 7 bases from J; bases unmatched to any gene: 11. The CDR3 is made up of 14 amino acids. Details on this clonotype: What it binds is not known.

Study results and caveats: Only a handful of new T cells, the authors suggested, are recruited with each seasonal influenza vaccination.

The chain combines TRBV20-1 with TRBJ2-7, with 9 nucleotides matching TRBD2. Material: PBMCs from blood, obtained roughly 47 days after vaccination. This clonotype originated in a man aged 50 or older who received an inactivated influenza vaccine. CDR3 in DNA: TGCAGTGCTAACGGCCTAGCGGGGACCCGGGAGCAGTACTTC. Amino acid sequence: CSANGLAGTREQYF.